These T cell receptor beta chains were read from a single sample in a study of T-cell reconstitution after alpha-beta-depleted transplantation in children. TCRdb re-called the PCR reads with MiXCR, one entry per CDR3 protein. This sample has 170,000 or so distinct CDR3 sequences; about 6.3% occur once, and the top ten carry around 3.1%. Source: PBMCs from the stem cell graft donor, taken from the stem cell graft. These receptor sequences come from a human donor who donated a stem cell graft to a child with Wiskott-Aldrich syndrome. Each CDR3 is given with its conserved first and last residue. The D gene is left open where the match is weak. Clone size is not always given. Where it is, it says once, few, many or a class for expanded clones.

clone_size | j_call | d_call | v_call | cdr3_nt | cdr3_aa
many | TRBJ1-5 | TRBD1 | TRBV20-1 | TGCAGTGCTACAGGGGGCTTCGATCAGCCCCAGCATTTT | CSATGGFDQPQHF
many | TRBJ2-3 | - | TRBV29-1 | TGCAGCGTTGAGGCGGGCTTGGTAGATACGCAGTATTTT | CSVEAGLVDTQYF
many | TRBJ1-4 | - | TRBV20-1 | TGCAGTGCTAGGGGGATGGCTGGGATTGAAAAACTGTTTTTT | CSARGMAGIEKLFF
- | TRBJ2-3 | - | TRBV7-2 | TGTGCCAGCAGCCACCCGGGGAGGAGCGGAGGCACAGATACGCAGTATTTT | CASSHPGRSGGTDTQYF
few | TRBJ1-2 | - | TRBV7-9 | TGTGCCAGCAGCCCAGGGTCCGAGAGCTATGGCTACACCTTC | CASSPGSESYGYTF
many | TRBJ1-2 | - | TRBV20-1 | TGCAGTGCTAGAGATTCGAAAGGGGGGGATGGCTACACCTTC | CSARDSKGGDGYTF
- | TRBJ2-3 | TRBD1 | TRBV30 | TGTGCCTGGAGTCCGACCGGGACAGCAACAGATACGCAGTATTTT | CAWSPTGTATDTQYF
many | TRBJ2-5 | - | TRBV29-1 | TGCAGCGTTCGAGGGACACAAGAGACCCAGTACTTC | CSVRGTQETQYF
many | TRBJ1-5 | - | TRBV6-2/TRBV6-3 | TGTGCCAGCAGTTTTCAGGGAAATCAGCCCCAGCATTTT | CASSFQGNQPQHF
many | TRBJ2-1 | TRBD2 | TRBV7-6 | TGTGCCAGCAGCTTGATTCCGACTAGCGGGGCAAGCTCCTACAATGAGCAGTTCTTC | CASSLIPTSGASSYNEQFF
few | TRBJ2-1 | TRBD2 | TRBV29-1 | TGCAGCGTCTCAATTAGCGGGAGCTCCTACAATGAGCAGTTCTTC | CSVSISGSSYNEQFF
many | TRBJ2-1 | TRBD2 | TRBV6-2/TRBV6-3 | TGTGCCAGCACCGGACTAGCGGGTACTAACAATGAGCAGTTCTTC | CASTGLAGTNNEQFF
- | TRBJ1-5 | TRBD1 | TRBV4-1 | TGCGCCAGCAGCCTACGGACAGGGAGGGGCAATCAGCCCCAGCATTTT | CASSLRTGRGNQPQHF
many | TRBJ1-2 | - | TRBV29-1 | TGCAGCGTTTCGATTATATCCGGCTATGGCTACACCTTC | CSVSIISGYGYTF
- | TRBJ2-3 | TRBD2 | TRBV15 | TGTGCCACCAGCAGAGGACTAGCGGGGAGGACAGATACGCAGTATTTT | CATSRGLAGRTDTQYF
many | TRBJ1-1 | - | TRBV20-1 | TGCAGTGCTAGAGACGGGACAATGAACACTGAAGCTTTCTTT | CSARDGTMNTEAFF
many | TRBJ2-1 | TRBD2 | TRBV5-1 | TGCGCCAGCAGCTTTTTAGCGGGAGGGTCCGGTGAGCAGTTCTTC | CASSFLAGGSGEQFF
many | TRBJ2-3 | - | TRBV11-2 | TGTGCCAGCAGCCGCCGAATAAACGAAGGGCAGCGAACCACAGATACGCAGTATTTT | CASSRRINEGQRTTDTQYF
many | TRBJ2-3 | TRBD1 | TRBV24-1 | TGTGCCACCAGTGATTTGCTTGGGACAGGGAAAACGCAGTATTTT | CATSDLLGTGKTQYF
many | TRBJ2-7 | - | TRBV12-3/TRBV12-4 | TGTGCCAGCAGTTTATTTCGTCGGGAGCAGTACTTC | CASSLFRREQYF
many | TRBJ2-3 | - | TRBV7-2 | TGTGCCAGCAGCTTAATTACCCATGCCCGGGGCACAGATACGCAGTATTTT | CASSLITHARGTDTQYF
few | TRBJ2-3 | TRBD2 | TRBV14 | TGTGCCAGCAGCCTACTAGCGGGGGACGGAACAGATACGCAGTATTTT | CASSLLAGDGTDTQYF